The 15 T cell receptor beta chains reported below all come from one sample, sequenced in a study of blood T cell repertoires in COVID-19. TCRdb's copy holds only in-frame clones and misses some; the assay was immunoSEQ multiplex PCR. The sample has roughly 120,000 clones, over 75% seen once; the top ten hold roughly a quarter. Input material: peripheral blood. Every receptor here comes from an older man with active or convalescent COVID-19.

The chain joins TRBV5-1 to TRBJ2-7; 9 nucleotides agree with TRBD1. V gave up 4 bases and J gave up 5 bases; unmatched junction bases: 10. Per the germline V gene, CDR1 is SGHRS and CDR2 is YFSETQ. The CDR3 has 15 amino acids. CDR3 sequence (DNA): TGCGCCAGCAGCCAAGGGACAGGGAGTCTGCACGAGCAGTACTTC. It specifies CASSQGTGSLHEQYF.

The chain couples TRBV27 to TRBJ2-4, with TRBD1 matching over 11 bases. V shed 3 bases and J 7 bases; nucleotides not matched to a gene: 5. CDR3 size: 15 residues. In germline, CDR1 is MNHEY, CDR2 SMNVEV (reference sequence). CDR3 in DNA: TGTGCCAGCAGTTTCGCCGGGACAGGGGGGAACATTCAGTACTTC. Protein: CASSFAGTGGNIQYF.

This chain connects TRBV6-4 to TRBJ2-2, with a weak D call TRBD1 (6 bases). The germline V gene has CDR1 MRHNA and CDR2 SNTAGT. V lost 2 bases to trimming and J lost 1 base, with 11 bases between them. The CDR3 is 16 amino acids. CDR3 in amino acids: CASSDGYRENTGELFF. CDR3 in DNA: TGTGCCAGCAGTGACGGATACAGGGAGAACACCGGGGAGCTGTTTTTT.

The chain links TRBV2 to TRBJ2-1; no clear D gene. V was clipped by 4 bases and J by 4 bases, with 2 bases between them. The CDR3 totals 11 residues. Per the germline V gene, CDR1 is SNHLY and CDR2 is FYNNEI. For the CDR3, the DNA is TGTGCCAGCAGTGCATACAATGAGCAGTTCTTC. Its translation is CASSAYNEQFF. The complete variable domain, with remaining parts taken from reference TRBV2 and TRBJ2-1, reads EPEVTQTPSHQVTQMGQEVILRCVPISNHLYFYWYRQILGQKVEFLVSFYNNEISEKSEIFDDQFSVERPDGSNFTLKIRSTKLEDSAMYFCASSAYNEQFFGPGTRLTVL.

The V gene is TRBV28, the J gene TRBJ1-1; no clear D. Germline lookup yields CDR1 MDHEN and CDR2 SYDVKM. V gave up 3 bases and J gave up 10 bases, with 18 bases separating them. This CDR3 is 14 amino acids long. The CDR3 is CASSFVVPHSGAFF. The DNA for the CDR3 is TGTGCCAGCAGTTTTGTGGTACCCCATTCCGGAGCTTTCTTT.

This chain joins TRBV7-9 and TRBJ2-2; 7 bases map to TRBD1. V trimming: 6 bases; J trimming: 1 base; junction bases outside the gene matches: 2. Germline-derived CDR1 and CDR2 are SEHNR and FQNEAQ (reference sequence). The CDR3 extends over 14 amino acids. CDR3 DNA sequence: TGTGCCAGCAGGGACAGGTTGAACACCGGGGAGCTGTTTTTT. Translated: CASRDRLNTGELFF.

The V call is TRBV11-1, the J call TRBJ2-2, with TRBD2 matching 12 bases. Germline V gene sequence: CDR1 SGHAT, CDR2 FQDESV (reference sequence). Trimming cost V 3 bases and J 5 bases; bases outside gene matches: 1. The CDR3 is 15 residues long. CDR3 DNA sequence: TGTGCCAGCAGCTTTACTAGCGGGAGGACCGGGGAGCTGTTTTTT. This gives the protein CASSFTSGRTGELFF.

The chain links TRBV2 to TRBJ1-5; D remains ambiguous. CDR3 length: 14 amino acids. V was clipped by 6 bases and J by 2 bases, with 11 bases between them. The V gene's germline CDR1 is SNHLY and CDR2 FYNNEI. In DNA, the CDR3 is TGTGCCAGCAGCGAAAACGAGGGCAATCAGCCCCAGCATTTT. Translating gives CASSENEGNQPQHF.

The V call is TRBV9, the J call TRBJ1-4; D perhaps matches TRBD1 (5 bases). Germline V gives CDR1 SGDLS, CDR2 YYNGEE. V dropped 0 bases and J dropped 5 bases, with 8 bases sitting between them. The CDR3 spans 14 residues. As DNA, the CDR3 is TGTGCCAGCAGCGTAGATGCAGGGAATGAAAAACTGTTTTTT. Residues: CASSVDAGNEKLFF.

V and J are TRBV24-1 and TRBJ1-2; 9 nucleotides align to TRBD1. The J segment lost 4 bases and the V segment lost 3 bases, leaving 2 bases of the junction unmatched. Per germline, CDR1 KGHDR and CDR2 SFDVKD. The CDR3 sequence is 14 residues long. The chain's CDR3 is CATSDPGQGYGYTF. The CDR3 region has the DNA TGTGCCACCAGTGATCCGGGACAGGGCTATGGCTACACCTTC.

This clone is a singleton in its sample. The V call is TRBV6-5, the J call TRBJ1-3; unclear D gene. V was clipped by 7 bases and J by 0 bases, with 13 bases between them. CDR3 length: 15 amino acids. Germline lookup yields CDR1 MNHEY and CDR2 SVGAGI. The chain's CDR3 is CASTGRQSSGNTIYF. DNA of the CDR3: TGTGCCAGCACCGGCAGGCAATCCTCTGGAAACACCATATATTTT.

V gene TRBV6-2 or TRBV6-3 combines with J gene TRBJ2-4, with D perhaps matching TRBD2 (7 bases). CDR3 length: 15 amino acids. V lost 5 bases and J lost 1, with 12 bases in between. From germline, CDR1 is MNHEY and CDR2 SVGEGT. The CDR3 coding sequence is TGTGCCAGCAGTGAGGGGGGGCGGGCCAAAAACATTCAGTACTTC. This encodes CASSEGGRAKNIQYF.

The chain recombines TRBV6-5 with TRBJ1-3, with D unclear. V shed 7 bases and J shed 4 bases, with 17 bases lying between them. Germline CDR1 reads MNHEY; CDR2 reads SVGAGI. The length of the CDR3 is 15 residues. CDR3 sequence reads: CASTRSWRAGNTIYF. DNA for the CDR3: TGTGCCAGCACGCGAAGTTGGAGGGCGGGAAACACCATATATTTT.

The gene calls are TRBV2 and TRBJ2-2, with D perhaps TRBD1 (6 bases). Germline V CDR1 and CDR2: SNHLY, FYNNEI. V lost 4 bases and J 0 bases, leaving 9 bases between the germline ends. The length of the CDR3 is 15 residues. The CDR3 reads CASSGRGPNTGELFF. The CDR3 DNA sequence: TGTGCCAGCAGTGGCAGGGGACCGAACACCGGGGAGCTGTTTTTT.

The chain couples TRBV15 to TRBJ2-7; 12 nucleotides align to TRBD2. The CDR3 is 14 residues long. J was trimmed by 5 bases and V by 6 bases; bases with no gene match: 5. Germline V gene data show CDR1 as LNHNV and CDR2 as YYDKDF (reference sequence). CDR3 region: CATRKTSGSHEQYF. CDR3 nucleotides: TGTGCCACCAGAAAGACTAGCGGGAGTCACGAGCAGTACTTC. Complete variable domain (other parts from reference TRBV15 and TRBJ2-7): DAMVIQNPRYQVTQFGKPVTLSCSQTLNHNVMYWYQQKSSQAPKLLFHYYDKDFNNEADTPDNFQSRRPNTSFCFLDIRSPGLGDTAMYLCATRKTSGSHEQYFGPGTRLTVT.